This passage covers 2 T cell receptor beta chains from one sample sequenced in a study of blood T cells in healthy people across ages. Primed by a sample-barcoded 5' primer and a J-beta primer mix, a second PCR proceeded for about 7 to 11 cycles. A single record per CDR3 protein comes from TCRdb applying MiXCR to the 5' RACE reads. The sample has roughly 800,000 distinct CDR3 sequences, around 36% seen once. What was sequenced was blood. The receptors shown here come from a man aged 18 to 30 in good health.

J is TRBJ1-4 and V is TRBV12-3 or TRBV12-4, with unresolved D. V lost 6 bases and J lost 5, with 13 bases in between. The CDR3 has 14 amino acids. DNA of the CDR3: TGTGCCAGCAGGGGCTCGTGGAGCAATGAAAAACTGTTTTTT. It translates to CASRGSWSNEKLFF.

This clonotype was detected only a few times. The chain employs TRBV4-2 and TRBJ2-7; TRBD1 matches 11 bases. This CDR3 is built from 16 residues. CDR1 LGHNA and CDR2 YNFKEQ come from the germline V gene. With 0 bases clipped from V and 7 bases from J, the junction kept 8 bases outside the gene matches. CDR3 residues: CASSQDPRDRGYEQYF. CDR3 sequence (DNA): TGTGCCAGCAGCCAAGACCCCCGGGACAGGGGGTATGAGCAGTACTTC.